This TCR beta chain stems from a study of T cells after yellow fever vaccination. Study results and caveats: Contamination of FACS-sorted repertoires by abundant clonotypes from the bulk population could occur. Booster samples showed a return of most primary-vaccination clones (about 97% CD4, approximately 85% CD8).

Template-switching 5'RACE yielded the TCR cDNA; a universal primer site and UMIs were added in the process. Each CDR3 protein gets one entry after TCRdb re-called the 5' RACE reads with MiXCR. The sample lists about 350,000 distinct CDR3 sequences; roughly 4% were seen once. There are a few counts of this clonotype. Its cognate antigen is unknown. Germline V gene lookup returns CDR1 SGHKS and CDR2 YYEKEE (reference sequence). The CDR3 length is 13 residues. Trimming took 0 bases from V and 11 from J, leaving 14 bases between them. This material consisted of PBMCs, taken 5 days after the yellow fever booster vaccination. The chain carries TRBV5-5 and TRBJ1-1; D not resolved. This sequence was found in a man aged 18 to 29 who received the YFV17D yellow fever vaccine. Written as DNA, the CDR3 is TGTGCCAGCAGCTTGGTTTCGAAACCCTCCGCTTTCTTT. Its translation is CASSLVSKPSAFF.